This T cell receptor (beta chain) is drawn from a study of blood T cell repertoires in COVID-19. Study context: Collection of acute and convalescent COVID-19 samples took place in the United States, Italy and Spain. Nucleic acid was either cDNA or gDNA, and it came from T cells, B-cell-depleted T cells, or PBMCs.

Some clones are missing from TCRdb's copy, which holds only in-frame ones; the method was immunoSEQ multiplex PCR. The data hold about 360,000 clones, with approximately 91% observed a single time. Cohorts were based on clinical histories the participants reported. This receptor was identified in a woman aged 40 to 50 with acute COVID-19. The material sequenced was PBMCs or T cells enriched from blood (not recorded which).

In nucleotides, the CDR3 is TGTGCCAGCATTGTGGGAGGAAGTGGAGAAAAACTGTTTTTT. Translated: CASIVGGSGEKLFF. This chain connects TRBV6-5 to TRBJ1-4; D uncertain. Germline V gene lookup returns CDR1 MNHEY and CDR2 SVGAGI. This CDR3 is 14 amino acids long. The V and J ends lost 7 bases and 8 bases respectively, with 17 bases between them.